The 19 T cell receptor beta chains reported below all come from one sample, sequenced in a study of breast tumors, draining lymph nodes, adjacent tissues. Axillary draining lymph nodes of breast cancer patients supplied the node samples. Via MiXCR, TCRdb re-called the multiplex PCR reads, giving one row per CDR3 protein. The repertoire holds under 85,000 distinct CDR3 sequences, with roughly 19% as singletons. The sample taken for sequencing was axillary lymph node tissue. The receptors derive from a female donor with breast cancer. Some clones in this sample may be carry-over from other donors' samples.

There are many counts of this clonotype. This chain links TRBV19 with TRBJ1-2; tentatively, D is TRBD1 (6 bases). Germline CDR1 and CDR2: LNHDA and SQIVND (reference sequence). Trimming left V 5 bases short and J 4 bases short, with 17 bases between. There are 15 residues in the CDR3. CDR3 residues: CASSSAAGAFYGYTF. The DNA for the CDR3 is TGTGCCAGTAGTTCGGCGGCAGGGGCCTTCTATGGCTACACCTTC.

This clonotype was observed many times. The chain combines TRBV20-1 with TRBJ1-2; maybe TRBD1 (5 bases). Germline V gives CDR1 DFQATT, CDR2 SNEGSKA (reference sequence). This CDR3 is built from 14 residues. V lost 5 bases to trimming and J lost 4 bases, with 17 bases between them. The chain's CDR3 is CSAFLLTASYGYTF. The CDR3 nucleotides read TGCAGTGCTTTCCTCCTGACAGCCAGCTATGGCTACACCTTC.

The CDR3 reads CACTRSNYGYTF. As DNA, the CDR3 is TGTGCCTGCACACGATCTAACTATGGCTACACCTTC. This sequence joins TRBV30 and TRBJ1-2; D call uncertain. Germline-derived CDR1 and CDR2 are GTSNPN and SVGIG (reference sequence). This CDR3 region has 12 residues. V shed 6 bases and J shed 0 bases, with 8 bases lying between them.

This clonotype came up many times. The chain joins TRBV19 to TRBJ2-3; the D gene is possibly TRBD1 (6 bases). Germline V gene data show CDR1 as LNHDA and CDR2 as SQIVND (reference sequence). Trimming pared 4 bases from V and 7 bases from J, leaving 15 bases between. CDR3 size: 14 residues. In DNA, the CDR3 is TGTGCCAGTAGTAGACAGGTCTCGGCCAATACGCAGTATTTT. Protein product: CASSRQVSANTQYF.

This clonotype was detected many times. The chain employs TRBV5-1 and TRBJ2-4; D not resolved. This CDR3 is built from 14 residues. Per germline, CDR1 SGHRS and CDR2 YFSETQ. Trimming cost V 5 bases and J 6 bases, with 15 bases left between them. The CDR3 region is CASSRDNLRNIQYF. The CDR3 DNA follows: TGCGCCAGCAGTAGAGACAATCTTCGAAACATTCAGTACTTC.

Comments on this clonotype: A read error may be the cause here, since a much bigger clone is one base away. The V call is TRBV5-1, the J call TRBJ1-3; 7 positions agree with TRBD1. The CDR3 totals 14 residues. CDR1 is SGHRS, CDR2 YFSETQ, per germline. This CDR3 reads CASSPGQERNAIYF. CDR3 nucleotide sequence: TGCGCCAGCAGCCCAGGACAGGAGAGAAACGCCATATATTTT.

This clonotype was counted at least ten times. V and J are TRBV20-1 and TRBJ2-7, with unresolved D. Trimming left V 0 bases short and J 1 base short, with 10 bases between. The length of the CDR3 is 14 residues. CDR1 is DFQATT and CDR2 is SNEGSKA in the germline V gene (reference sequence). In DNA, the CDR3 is TGCAGTGCTAGAGATATGCCCAGTTCCTACGAGCAGTACTTC. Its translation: CSARDMPSSYEQYF.

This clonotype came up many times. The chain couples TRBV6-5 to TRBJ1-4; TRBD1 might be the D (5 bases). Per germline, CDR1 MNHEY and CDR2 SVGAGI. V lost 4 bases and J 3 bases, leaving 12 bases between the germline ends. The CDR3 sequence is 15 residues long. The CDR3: CASSFSGPPNEKLFF. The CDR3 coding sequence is TGTGCCAGCAGTTTTTCAGGGCCTCCTAATGAAAAACTGTTTTTT.

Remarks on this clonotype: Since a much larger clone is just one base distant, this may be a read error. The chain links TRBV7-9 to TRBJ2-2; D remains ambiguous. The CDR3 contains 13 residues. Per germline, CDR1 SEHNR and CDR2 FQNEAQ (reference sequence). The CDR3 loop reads CDSSLGATGELFF. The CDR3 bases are TGTGACAGCAGCTTAGGTGCGACCGGGGAGCTGTTTTTT.

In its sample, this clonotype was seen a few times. The CDR3 DNA reads as TGTGCCAGCAGTTACGGGGTCCTCTCTGGGGCCAACGTCCTGACTTTC. This encodes CASSYGVLSGANVLTF. The chain employs TRBV6-2 or TRBV6-3 and TRBJ2-6, with D unresolved. Per the germline V gene, CDR1 is MNHEY and CDR2 is SVGEGT. The length of the CDR3 is 16 residues. V lost 2 bases and J lost 0, with 8 bases in between.

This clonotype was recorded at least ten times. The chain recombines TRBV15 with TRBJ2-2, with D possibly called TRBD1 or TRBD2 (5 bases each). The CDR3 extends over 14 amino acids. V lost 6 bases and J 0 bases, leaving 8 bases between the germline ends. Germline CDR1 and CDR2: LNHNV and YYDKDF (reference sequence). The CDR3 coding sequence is TGTGCCACCAGGGGGGTTCCGAACACCGGGGAGCTGTTTTTT. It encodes CATRGVPNTGELFF.

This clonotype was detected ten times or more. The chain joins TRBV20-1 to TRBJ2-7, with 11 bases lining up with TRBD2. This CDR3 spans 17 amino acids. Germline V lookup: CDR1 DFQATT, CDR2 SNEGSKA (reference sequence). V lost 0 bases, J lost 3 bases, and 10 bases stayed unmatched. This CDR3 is CSARDQRLAGNYYEQYF. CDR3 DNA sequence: TGCAGTGCTAGAGATCAGCGACTAGCGGGAAATTACTACGAGCAGTACTTC.

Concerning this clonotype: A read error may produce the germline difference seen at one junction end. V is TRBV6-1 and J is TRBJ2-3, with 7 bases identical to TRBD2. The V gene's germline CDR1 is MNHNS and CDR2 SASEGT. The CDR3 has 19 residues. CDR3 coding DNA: TGTGCCAGCGGTGAAGCGGGACTACGACGGATTGGATCAGCAGATACGCAGTATTTT. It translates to CASGEAGLRRIGSADTQYF.

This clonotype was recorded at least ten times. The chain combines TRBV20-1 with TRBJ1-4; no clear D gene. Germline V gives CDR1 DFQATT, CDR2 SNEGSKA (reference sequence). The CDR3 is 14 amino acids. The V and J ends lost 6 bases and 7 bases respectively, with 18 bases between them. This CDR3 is CSAAPVSTGEKLFF. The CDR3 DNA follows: TGCAGTGCCGCCCCGGTCTCGACGGGTGAAAAACTGTTTTTT.

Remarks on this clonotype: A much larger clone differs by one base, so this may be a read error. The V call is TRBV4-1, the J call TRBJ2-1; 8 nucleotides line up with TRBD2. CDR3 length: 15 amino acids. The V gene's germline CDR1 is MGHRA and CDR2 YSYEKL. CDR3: CASSTSSGSYNEQLF. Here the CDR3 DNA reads TGCGCCAGCAGCACTTCTAGCGGGTCCTACAATGAGCAGCTCTTC.

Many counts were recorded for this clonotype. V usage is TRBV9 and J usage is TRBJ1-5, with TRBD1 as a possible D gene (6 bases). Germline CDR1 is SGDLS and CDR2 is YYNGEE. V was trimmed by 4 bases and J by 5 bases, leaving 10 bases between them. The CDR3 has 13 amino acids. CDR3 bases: TGTGCCAGCAGCATAGGGGGAGATCAGCCCCAGCATTTT. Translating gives CASSIGGDQPQHF.

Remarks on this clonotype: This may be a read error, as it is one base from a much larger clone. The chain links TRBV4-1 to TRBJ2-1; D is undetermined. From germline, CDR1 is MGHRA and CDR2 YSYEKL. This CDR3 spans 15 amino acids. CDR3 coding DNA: TGCGCCAGCAGCCACGGTAAGGCTTCCTACAATGGGCAGTTCTTC. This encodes CASSHGKASYNGQFF.

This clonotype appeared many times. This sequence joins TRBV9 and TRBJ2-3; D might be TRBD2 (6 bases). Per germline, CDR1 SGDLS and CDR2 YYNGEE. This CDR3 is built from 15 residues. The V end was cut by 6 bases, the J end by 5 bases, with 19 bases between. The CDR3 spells CASTRSTSLLDTQYF. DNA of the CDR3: TGTGCCAGCACCAGAAGTACTAGCCTGCTAGATACGCAGTATTTT.

The CDR3 loop is CASSEGAGQETQYF. CDR3 in DNA: TGTGCCAGCTCGGAAGGGGCGGGACAAGAGACCCAGTACTTC. The gene calls are TRBV18 and TRBJ2-5, with D perhaps TRBD2 (6 bases). This CDR3 is 14 amino acids long. CDR1 and CDR2 from the germline V gene are KGHSH and LQKENI. Trimming removed 6 bases from V and 2 bases from J, with 13 bases in between. The variable domain in full, with the rest retrieved from reference TRBV18 and TRBJ2-5, is NAGVMQNPRHLVRRRGQEARLRCSPMKGHSHVYWYRQLPEEGLKFMVYLQKENIIDESGMPKERFSAEFPKEGPSILRIQQVVRGDSAAYFCASSEGAGQETQYFGPGTRLLVL.